This T cell receptor beta chain was recovered during a study of OX40 agonist ivuxolimab in advanced cancers. Study-wide results and caveats: Compared with others, partial responders at 0.1-3.0 mg/kg displayed clonal expansion among the lowest.

Note on this clone: The antigen remains undetermined.

Germline-derived CDR1 and CDR2 are MNHNS and SASEGT. The ends were cut back, 3 bases at V and 4 bases at J, with 1 base in the middle. CDR3 size: 10 residues. The data were produced by immunoSEQ multiplex PCR, yet TCRdb's version contains in-frame clones alone and is incomplete. In the table there are some 19,000 clones, 75% to 85% of which are singletons. The sequence was collected from an adult with an advanced solid tumor such as melanoma, head and neck, liver or kidney cancer. This material consisted of CD4+ or CD8+ T cells sorted from blood, taken in a trial of the OX40 agonist ivuxolimab. V gene TRBV6-1 combines with J gene TRBJ2-7, with D unclear. CDR3 in amino acids: CASSDYEQYF. In nucleotides, the CDR3 is TGTGCCAGCAGTGATTACGAGCAGTACTTC.